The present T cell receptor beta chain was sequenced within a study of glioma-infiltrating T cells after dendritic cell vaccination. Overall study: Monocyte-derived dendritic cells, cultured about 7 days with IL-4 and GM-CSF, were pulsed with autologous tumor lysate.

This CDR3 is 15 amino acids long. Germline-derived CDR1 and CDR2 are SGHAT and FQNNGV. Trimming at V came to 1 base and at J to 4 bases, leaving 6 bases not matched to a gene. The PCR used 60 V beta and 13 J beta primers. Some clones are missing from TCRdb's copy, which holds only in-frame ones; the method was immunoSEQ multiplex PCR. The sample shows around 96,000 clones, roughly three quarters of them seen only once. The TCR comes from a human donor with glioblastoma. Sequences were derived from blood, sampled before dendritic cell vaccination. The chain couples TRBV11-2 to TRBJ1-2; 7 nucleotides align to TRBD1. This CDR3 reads CASSLGRDRGYGYTF. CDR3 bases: TGTGCCAGCAGCTTAGGCCGGGACAGAGGCTATGGCTACACCTTC.